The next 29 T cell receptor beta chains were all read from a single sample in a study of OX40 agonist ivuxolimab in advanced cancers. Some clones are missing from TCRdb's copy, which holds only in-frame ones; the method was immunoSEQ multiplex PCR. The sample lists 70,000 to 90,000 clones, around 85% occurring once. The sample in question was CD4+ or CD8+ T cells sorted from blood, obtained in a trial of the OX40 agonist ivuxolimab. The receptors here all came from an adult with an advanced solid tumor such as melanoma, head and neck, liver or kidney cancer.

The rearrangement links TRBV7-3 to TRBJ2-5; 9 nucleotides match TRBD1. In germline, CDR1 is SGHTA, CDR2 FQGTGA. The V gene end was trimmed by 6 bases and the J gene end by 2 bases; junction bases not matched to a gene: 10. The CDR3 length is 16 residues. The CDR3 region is CASSPRGTGRQETQYF. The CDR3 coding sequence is TGTGCCAGCAGTCCCCGCGGGACAGGGAGACAAGAGACCCAGTACTTC.

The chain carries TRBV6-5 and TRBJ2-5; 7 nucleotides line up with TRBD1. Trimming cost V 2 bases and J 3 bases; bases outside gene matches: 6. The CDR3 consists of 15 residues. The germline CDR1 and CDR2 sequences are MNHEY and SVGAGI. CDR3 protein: CASSYGPGTEETQYF. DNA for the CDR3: TGTGCCAGCAGTTACGGACCCGGGACAGAAGAGACCCAGTACTTC.

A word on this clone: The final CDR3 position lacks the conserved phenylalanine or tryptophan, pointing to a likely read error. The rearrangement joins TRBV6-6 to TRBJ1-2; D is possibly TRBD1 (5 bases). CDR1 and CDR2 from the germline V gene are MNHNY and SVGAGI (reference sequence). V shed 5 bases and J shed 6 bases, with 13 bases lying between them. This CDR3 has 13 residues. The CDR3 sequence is CASSDRPGDGYTL. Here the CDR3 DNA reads TGTGCCAGCAGTGACCGACCGGGGGATGGCTACACCCTC.

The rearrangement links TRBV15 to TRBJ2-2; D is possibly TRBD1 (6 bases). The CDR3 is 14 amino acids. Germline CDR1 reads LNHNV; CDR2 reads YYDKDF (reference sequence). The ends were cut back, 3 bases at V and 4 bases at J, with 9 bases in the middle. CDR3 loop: CATSRPGATGELFF. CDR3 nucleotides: TGTGCCACCAGCAGGCCAGGGGCCACCGGGGAGCTGTTTTTT.

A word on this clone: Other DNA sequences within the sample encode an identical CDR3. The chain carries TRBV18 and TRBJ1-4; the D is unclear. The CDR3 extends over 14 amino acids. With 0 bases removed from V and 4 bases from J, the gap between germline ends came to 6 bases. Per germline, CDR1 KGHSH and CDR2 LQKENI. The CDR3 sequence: CASSPPGFNEKLFF. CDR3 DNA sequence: TGTGCCAGCTCACCACCGGGGTTTAATGAAAAACTGTTTTTT. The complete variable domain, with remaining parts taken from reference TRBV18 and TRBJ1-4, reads NAGVMQNPRHLVRRRGQEARLRCSPMKGHSHVYWYRQLPEEGLKFMVYLQKENIIDESGMPKERFSAEFPKEGPSILRIQQVVRGDSAAYFCASSPPGFNEKLFFGSGTQLSVL.

The CDR3 DNA reads as TGTGCCAGCTCACCACCGGTGTTGAGCTCCTATAATTCACCCCTCCACTTT. The encoded protein is CASSPPVLSSYNSPLHF. The chain couples TRBV18 to TRBJ1-6; D unclear. Trimming took 0 bases from V and 0 from J, leaving 9 bases between them. The CDR3 is 17 residues long. CDR1 is KGHSH and CDR2 is LQKENI in the germline V gene.

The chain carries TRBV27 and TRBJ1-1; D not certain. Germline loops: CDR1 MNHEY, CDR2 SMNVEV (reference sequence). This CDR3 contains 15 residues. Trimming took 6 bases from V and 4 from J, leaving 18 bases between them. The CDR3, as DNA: TGTGCCAGCAGCCCGCGTAGAGGAATTTCCACTGAAGCTTTCTTT. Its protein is CASSPRRGISTEAFF.

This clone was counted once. CDR3 nucleotides: TGTGCCAGAAGCGGAGGCTCTGGAAACACCATATATTTT. Residues: CARSGGSGNTIYF. The rearrangement joins TRBV5-3 to TRBJ1-3; D is uncertain. TRBV5-3 has ORF status, its function being uncertain. Deletions cut 4 bases from V and 0 bases from J, with 5 bases between. The CDR3 is 13 amino acids.

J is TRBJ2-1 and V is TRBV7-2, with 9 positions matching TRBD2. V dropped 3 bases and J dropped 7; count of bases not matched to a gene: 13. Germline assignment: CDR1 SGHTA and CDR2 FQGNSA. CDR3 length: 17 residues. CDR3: CASSFRSSGTVTNEQFF. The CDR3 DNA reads TGTGCCAGCAGCTTTAGATCTAGCGGGACGGTGACAAATGAGCAGTTCTTC.

CDR3 sequence reads: CASSLGGAGRSHGTQYF. CDR3 nucleotides: TGTGCCAGCAGCTTAGGGGGTGCCGGGAGAAGTCACGGTACGCAGTATTTT. The chain has TRBV11-2 and TRBJ2-3, with TRBD2 as a possible D gene (6 bases). V gave up 1 base and J gave up 8 bases, with 22 bases separating them. The CDR3 extends over 17 amino acids. Germline lookup yields CDR1 SGHAT and CDR2 FQNNGV.

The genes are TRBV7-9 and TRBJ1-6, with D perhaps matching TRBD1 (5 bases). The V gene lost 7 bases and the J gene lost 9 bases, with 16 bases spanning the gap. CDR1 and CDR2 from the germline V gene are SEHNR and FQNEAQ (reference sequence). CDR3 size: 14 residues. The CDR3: CASTVDSDISPLHF. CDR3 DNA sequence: TGTGCCAGCACCGTCGACAGTGACATTTCACCCCTCCACTTT.

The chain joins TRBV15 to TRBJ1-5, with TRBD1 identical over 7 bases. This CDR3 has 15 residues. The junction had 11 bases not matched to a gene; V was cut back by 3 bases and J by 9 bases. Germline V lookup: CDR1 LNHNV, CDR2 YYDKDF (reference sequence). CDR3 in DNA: TGTGCCACCAGCAGCCTCGGACAGGCCCTAGGGCCCCAGCATTTT. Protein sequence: CATSSLGQALGPQHF.

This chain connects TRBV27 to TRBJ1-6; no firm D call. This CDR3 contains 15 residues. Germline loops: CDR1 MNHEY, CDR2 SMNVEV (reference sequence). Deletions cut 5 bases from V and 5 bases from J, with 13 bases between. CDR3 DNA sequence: TGTGCCAGCAGTCGGAAAGGACGGGATAATTCACCCCTCCACTTT. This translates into CASSRKGRDNSPLHF.

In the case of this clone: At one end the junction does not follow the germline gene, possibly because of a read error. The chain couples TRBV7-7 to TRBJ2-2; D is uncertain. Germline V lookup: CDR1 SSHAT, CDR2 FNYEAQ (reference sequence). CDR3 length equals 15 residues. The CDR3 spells CASSLSRAFSGELFF. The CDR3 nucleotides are TGTGCTAGCAGCTTATCCCGGGCCTTTTCCGGGGAGCTGTTTTTT.

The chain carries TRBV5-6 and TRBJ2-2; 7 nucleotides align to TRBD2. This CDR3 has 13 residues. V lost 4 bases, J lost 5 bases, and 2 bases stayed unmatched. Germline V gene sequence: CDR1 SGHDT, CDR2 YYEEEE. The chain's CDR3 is CASSPGGTGELFF. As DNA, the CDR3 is TGTGCCAGCAGCCCCGGGGGGACCGGGGAGCTGTTTTTT.

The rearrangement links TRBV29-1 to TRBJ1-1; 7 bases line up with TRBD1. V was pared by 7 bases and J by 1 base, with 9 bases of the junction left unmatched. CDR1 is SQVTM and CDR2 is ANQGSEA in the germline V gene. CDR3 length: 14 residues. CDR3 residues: CSARKGARNTEAFF. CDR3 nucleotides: TGCAGCGCCCGAAAGGGGGCTCGGAACACTGAAGCTTTCTTT.

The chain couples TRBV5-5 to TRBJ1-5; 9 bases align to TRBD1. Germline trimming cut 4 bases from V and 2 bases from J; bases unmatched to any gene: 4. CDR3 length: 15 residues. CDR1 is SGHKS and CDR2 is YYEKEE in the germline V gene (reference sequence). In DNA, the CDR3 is TGTGCCAGCAGCCCCCGGACAGGGGGCAATCAGCCCCAGCATTTT. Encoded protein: CASSPRTGGNQPQHF.

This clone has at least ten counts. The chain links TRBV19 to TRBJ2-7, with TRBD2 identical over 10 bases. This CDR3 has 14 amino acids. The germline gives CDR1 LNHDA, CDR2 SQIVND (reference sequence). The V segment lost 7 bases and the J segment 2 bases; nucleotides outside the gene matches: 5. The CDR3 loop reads CASKIAGGPYEQYF. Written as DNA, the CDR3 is TGTGCCAGTAAAATAGCGGGAGGCCCCTACGAGCAGTACTTC.

CDR3 residues: CASSIDGYEQYF. CDR3 in DNA: TGTGCCAGCAGCATAGACGGCTACGAGCAGTACTTC. The chain couples TRBV13 to TRBJ2-7; no firm D call. The CDR3 has 12 residues. Germline V CDR1 and CDR2: PRHDT, FYEKMQ (reference sequence). Trimming took off 5 bases at V and 3 bases at J, with 8 bases between the two ends.

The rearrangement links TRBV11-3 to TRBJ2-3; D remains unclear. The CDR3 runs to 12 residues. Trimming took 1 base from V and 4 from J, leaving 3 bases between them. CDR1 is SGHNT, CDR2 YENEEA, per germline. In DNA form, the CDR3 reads TGTGCCAGCAGCTTAGGCTCAGATACGCAGTATTTT. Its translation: CASSLGSDTQYF.

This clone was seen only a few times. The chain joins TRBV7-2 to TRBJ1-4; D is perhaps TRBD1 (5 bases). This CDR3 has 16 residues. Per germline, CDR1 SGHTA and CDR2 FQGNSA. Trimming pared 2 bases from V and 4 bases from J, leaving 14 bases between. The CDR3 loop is CASSLSVGVGNEKLFF. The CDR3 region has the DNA TGTGCCAGCAGCTTATCTGTGGGGGTTGGTAATGAAAAACTGTTTTTT.

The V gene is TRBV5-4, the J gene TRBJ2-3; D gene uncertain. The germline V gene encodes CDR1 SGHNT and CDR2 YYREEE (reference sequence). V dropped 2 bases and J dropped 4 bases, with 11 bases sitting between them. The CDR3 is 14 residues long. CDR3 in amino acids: CASSFSRQSDTQYF. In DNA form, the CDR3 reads TGTGCCAGCAGCTTCTCGCGGCAATCAGATACGCAGTATTTT.

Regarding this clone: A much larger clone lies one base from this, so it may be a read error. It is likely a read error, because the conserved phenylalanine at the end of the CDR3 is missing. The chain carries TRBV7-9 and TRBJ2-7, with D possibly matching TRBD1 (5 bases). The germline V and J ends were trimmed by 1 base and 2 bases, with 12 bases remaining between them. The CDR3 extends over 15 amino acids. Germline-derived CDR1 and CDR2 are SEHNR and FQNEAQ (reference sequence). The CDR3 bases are TGTGCCAGCAGCTTAGAACAGGAAAACCCCTACGAGCAGTACCTC. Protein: CASSLEQENPYEQYL.

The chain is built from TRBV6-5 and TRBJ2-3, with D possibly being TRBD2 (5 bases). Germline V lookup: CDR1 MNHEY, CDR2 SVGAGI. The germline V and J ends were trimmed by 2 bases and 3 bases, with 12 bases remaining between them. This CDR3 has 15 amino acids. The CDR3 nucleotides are TGTGCCAGCAGTTACCCCGGACTCGTAACAGATACGCAGTATTTT. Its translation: CASSYPGLVTDTQYF.

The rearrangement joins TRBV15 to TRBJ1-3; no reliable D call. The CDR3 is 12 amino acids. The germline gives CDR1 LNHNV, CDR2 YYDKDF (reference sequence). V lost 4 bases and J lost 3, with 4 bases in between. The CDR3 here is CATSTRGNTIYF. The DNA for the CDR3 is TGTGCCACCAGCACTCGTGGAAACACCATATATTTT.

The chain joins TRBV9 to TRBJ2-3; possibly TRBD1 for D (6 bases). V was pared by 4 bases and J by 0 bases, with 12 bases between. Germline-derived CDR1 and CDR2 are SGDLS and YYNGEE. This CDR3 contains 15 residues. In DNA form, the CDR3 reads TGTGCCAGCAGCTTACAGGGAAGCAGCACAGATACGCAGTATTTT. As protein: CASSLQGSSTDTQYF.

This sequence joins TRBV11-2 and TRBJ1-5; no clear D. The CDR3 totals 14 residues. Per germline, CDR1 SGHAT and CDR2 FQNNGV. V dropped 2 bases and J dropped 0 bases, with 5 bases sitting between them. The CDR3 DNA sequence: TGTGCCAGCAGCTTAACACATAGCAATCAGCCCCAGCATTTT. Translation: CASSLTHSNQPQHF.

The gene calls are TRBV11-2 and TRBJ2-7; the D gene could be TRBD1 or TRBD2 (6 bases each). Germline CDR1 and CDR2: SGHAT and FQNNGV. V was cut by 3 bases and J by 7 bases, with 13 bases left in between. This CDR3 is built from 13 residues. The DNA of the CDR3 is TGTGCCAGCAGCTTTGGGGGGCTGGGTGAGCAGTACTTC. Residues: CASSFGGLGEQYF.

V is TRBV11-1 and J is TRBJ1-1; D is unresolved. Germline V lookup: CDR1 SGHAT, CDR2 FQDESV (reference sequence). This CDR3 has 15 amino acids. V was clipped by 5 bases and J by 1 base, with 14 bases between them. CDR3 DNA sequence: TGTGCCAGCAGCCCCGGATGGGGAGGGAACACTGAAGCTTTCTTT. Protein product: CASSPGWGGNTEAFF.